This record concerns one T cell receptor beta chain sequence. This CDR3 spans 15 amino acids. Germline CDR1 SGDLS, CDR2 YYNGEE. V lost 1 base and J 2 bases, leaving 13 bases between the germline ends. This sample is part of a study of PD-L1 blockade in urothelial cancer. Profiling relied on immunoSEQ multiplex PCR, and the TCRdb table lists in-frame clones only, not all of them. Of some 45,000 clones listed, about 87% are singletons. This material consisted of PBMCs, taken around atezolizumab (anti-PD-L1) treatment. This clonotype was obtained from a man older than 75 with urothelial cancer. The chain combines TRBV9 with TRBJ2-7; D remains unclear. The DNA for the CDR3 is TGTGCCAGCAGCGTACAGGCAGACCAAACCTACGAGCAGTACTTC. This gives the protein CASSVQADQTYEQYF. The complete variable domain, with remaining parts taken from reference TRBV9 and TRBJ2-7, reads DSGVTQTPKHLITATGQRVTLRCSPRSGDLSVYWYQQSLDQGLQFLIQYYNGEERAKGNILERFSAQQFPDLHSELNLSSLELGDSALYFCASSVQADQTYEQYFGPGTRLTVT.